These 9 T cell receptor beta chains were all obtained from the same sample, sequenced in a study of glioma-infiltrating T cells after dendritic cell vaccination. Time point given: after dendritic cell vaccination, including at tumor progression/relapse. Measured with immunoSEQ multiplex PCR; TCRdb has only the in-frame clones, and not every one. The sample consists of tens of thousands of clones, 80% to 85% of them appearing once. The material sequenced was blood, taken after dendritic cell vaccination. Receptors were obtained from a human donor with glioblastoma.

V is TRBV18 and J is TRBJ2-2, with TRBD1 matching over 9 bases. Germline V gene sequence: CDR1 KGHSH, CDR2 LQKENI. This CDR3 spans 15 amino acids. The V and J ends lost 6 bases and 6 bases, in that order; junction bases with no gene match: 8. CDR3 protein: CASSRGTGSSGELFF. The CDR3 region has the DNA TGTGCCAGCTCCCGCGGGACAGGGTCGTCCGGGGAGCTGTTTTTT. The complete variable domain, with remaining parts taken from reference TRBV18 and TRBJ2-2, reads NAGVMQNPRHLVRRRGQEARLRCSPMKGHSHVYWYRQLPEEGLKFMVYLQKENIIDESGMPKERFSAEFPKEGPSILRIQQVVRGDSAAYFCASSRGTGSSGELFFGEGSRLTVL.

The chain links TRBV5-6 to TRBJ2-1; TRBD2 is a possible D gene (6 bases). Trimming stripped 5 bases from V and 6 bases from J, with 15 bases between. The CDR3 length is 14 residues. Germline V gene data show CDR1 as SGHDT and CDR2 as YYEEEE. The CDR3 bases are TGTGCCAGCAGTTTTTCCGGGACTCGCAATGAGCAGTTCTTC. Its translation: CASSFSGTRNEQFF.

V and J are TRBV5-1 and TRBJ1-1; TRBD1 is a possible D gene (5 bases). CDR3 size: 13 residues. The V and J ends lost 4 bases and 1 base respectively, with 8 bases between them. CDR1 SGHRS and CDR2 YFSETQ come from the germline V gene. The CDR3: CASSPTANTEAFF. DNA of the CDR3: TGCGCCAGCAGCCCGACAGCGAACACTGAAGCTTTCTTT.

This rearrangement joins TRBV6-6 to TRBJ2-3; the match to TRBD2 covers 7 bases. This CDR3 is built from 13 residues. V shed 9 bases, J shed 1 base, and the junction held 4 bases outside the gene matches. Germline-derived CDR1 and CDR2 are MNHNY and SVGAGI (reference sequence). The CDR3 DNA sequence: TGTGCCAGTGTTGCGGGGGGCACAGATACGCAGTATTTT. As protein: CASVAGGTDTQYF.

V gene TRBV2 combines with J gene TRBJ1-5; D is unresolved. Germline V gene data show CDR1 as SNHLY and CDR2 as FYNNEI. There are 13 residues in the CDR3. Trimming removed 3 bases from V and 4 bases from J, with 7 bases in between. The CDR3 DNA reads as TGTGCCAGCAGTGAGAGTCTAAATCAGCCCCAGCATTTT. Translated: CASSESLNQPQHF. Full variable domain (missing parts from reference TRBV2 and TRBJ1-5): EPEVTQTPSHQVTQMGQEVILRCVPISNHLYFYWYRQILGQKVEFLVSFYNNEISEKSEIFDDQFSVERPDGSNFTLKIRSTKLEDSAMYFCASSESLNQPQHFGDGTRLSIL.

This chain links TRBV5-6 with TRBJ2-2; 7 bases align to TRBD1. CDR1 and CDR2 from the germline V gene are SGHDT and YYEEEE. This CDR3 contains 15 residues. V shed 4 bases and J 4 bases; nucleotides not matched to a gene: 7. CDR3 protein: CASSETGKPTGELFF. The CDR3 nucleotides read TGTGCCAGCAGCGAGACAGGGAAACCCACCGGGGAGCTGTTTTTT.

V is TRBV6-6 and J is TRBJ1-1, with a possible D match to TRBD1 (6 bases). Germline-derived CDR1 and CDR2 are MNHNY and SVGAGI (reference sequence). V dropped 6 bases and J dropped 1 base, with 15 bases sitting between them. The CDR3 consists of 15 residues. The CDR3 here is CASRETGWENTEAFF. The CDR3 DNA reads TGTGCCAGCAGGGAGACAGGCTGGGAGAACACTGAAGCTTTCTTT.

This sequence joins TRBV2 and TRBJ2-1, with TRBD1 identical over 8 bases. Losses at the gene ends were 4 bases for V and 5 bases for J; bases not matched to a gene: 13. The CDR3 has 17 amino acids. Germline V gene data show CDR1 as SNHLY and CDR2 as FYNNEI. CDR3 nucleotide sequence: TGTGCCAGCAGTGCCCACGAGGACAGGGCGGTAGACAATGAGCAGTTCTTC. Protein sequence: CASSAHEDRAVDNEQFF.

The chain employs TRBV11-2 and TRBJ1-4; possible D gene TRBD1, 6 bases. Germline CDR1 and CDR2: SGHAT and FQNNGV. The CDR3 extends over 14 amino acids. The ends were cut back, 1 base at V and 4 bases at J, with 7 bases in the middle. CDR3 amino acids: CASSLAGDNEKLFF. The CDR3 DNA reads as TGTGCCAGCAGCTTAGCAGGGGATAATGAAAAACTGTTTTTT.